These 4 T cell receptor beta chains were sequenced from one sample in a study of cytomegalovirus exposure and HLA in healthy donors. This PCR relied on a set of 60 Vbeta primers and 13 Jbeta primers. Produced via immunoSEQ multiplex PCR; TCRdb's table is partial and in-frame only. The sample has around 140,000 clones; around nine tenths are singletons. The sequenced sample consisted of PBMCs. These receptor sequences come from a woman aged 25 to 39 in good health and CMV-seronegative.

The chain recombines TRBV10-3 with TRBJ1-2; TRBD1 might be the D (5 bases). V was cut by 0 bases and J by 3 bases, with 17 bases left in between. This CDR3 comprises 17 residues. The V gene's germline CDR1 is ENHRY and CDR2 SYGVKD. This CDR3 reads CAISESNLPRDDYGYTF. CDR3 in DNA: TGTGCCATCAGTGAGTCGAATCTCCCCAGGGATGACTATGGCTACACCTTC.

The chain links TRBV6-5 to TRBJ2-5, with D possibly being TRBD2 (6 bases). CDR1 is MNHEY and CDR2 is SVGAGI in the germline V gene. The CDR3 loop spans 15 amino acids. Deletions cut 0 bases from V and 5 bases from J, with 13 bases between. Written as DNA, the CDR3 is TGTGCCAGCAGTTACTCGAGAGGGCTAGCGGAGACCCAGTACTTC. Translating gives CASSYSRGLAETQYF.

The genes are TRBV7-2 and TRBJ2-4; 8 positions match TRBD2. The CDR3 consists of 14 residues. The germline V gene encodes CDR1 SGHTA and CDR2 FQGNSA. The V segment lost 1 base and the J segment 6 bases; nucleotides outside the gene matches: 2. CDR3 DNA: TGTGCCAGCAGCTTAGACCGGGGGGGAAACATTCAGTACTTC. This translates into CASSLDRGGNIQYF.

The J gene is TRBJ2-3, the V gene TRBV28, with TRBD2 as a possible D gene (7 bases). The V end lost 5 bases, the J end lost 3 bases, and 18 bases lay between the germline ends. Germline values: CDR1 MDHEN, CDR2 SYDVKM. The CDR3 sequence is 16 residues long. The CDR3 loop is CASSPRGGGRTDTQYF. CDR3 in DNA: TGTGCCAGCAGTCCAAGGGGGGGCGGGAGAACAGATACGCAGTATTTT.